This T cell receptor beta chain was identified during a study of cytomegalovirus exposure and HLA in healthy donors. This clone is classed as medium-sized. Trimming removed 7 bases at V and 4 bases at J, with 14 bases between. Looked up from germline, CDR1 is MGHDK and CDR2 is SYGVNS. The CDR3 totals 13 residues. A multiplex PCR was run with 60 Vbeta primers and 13 Jbeta primers. Clones were sequenced by immunoSEQ multiplex PCR, and TCRdb holds only the in-frame ones, with some missing. The sample yields around 150,000 clones, around 72% seen once. The specimen sequenced was PBMCs. The genes are TRBV25-1 and TRBJ2-7; maybe TRBD1 (6 bases). This sequence originates from a man aged 18 to 30 in good health and CMV-seronegative. DNA of the CDR3: TGTGCCAGCAAGAAGGGACACCGATACGAGCAGTACTTC. It is translated as CASKKGHRYEQYF.